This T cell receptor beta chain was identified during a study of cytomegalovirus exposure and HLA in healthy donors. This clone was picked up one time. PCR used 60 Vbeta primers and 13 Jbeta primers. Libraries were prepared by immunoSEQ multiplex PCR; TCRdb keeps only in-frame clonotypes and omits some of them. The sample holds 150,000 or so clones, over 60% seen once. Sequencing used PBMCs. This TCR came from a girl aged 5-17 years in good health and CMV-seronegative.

CDR3 in amino acids: CASSLAGGNYGYTF. Here the CDR3 DNA reads TGTGCCAGCAGTTTGGCGGGGGGGAACTATGGCTACACCTTC. The genes are TRBV28 and TRBJ1-2, with D perhaps matching TRBD1 (5 bases). The V gene's germline CDR1 is MDHEN and CDR2 SYDVKM. The CDR3 is 14 amino acids. Deletions cut 3 bases from V and 2 bases from J, with 10 bases between.